The TCR beta chain described here comes from a study of blood T cells in healthy people across ages. Trimming took off 1 base at V and 11 bases at J, with 14 bases between the two ends. Germline CDR1 is SGHTA and CDR2 is FQGNSA. The CDR3 loop spans 13 amino acids. Sample-barcoded 5' priming and a J-beta primer mix drove a second PCR of about 6 to 12 cycles. TCRdb used MiXCR to reprocess the 5' RACE reads, holding one entry per CDR3 protein. The table records roughly 700,000 distinct CDR3 sequences, approximately 49% of them present only once. The chain has TRBV7-2 and TRBJ1-2; TRBD1 might be the D (6 bases). The source is a woman in her sixties or seventies in good health. The sequenced material came from blood. The CDR3 reads CASSLDSGARYTF. The CDR3 nucleotides are TGTGCCAGCAGCTTAGATTCGGGGGCGAGGTACACCTTC.